This section outlines one T cell receptor beta chain sequence together with its context. As originally analysed: From reference gene primer amplification, estimates of nucleated cell counts were derived. Only in-frame clones appear in the TCRdb table, and some are missing; sequencing was by immunoSEQ multiplex PCR. The V and J calls and clone size were taken over from that table, and D and trimming were inferred from the DNA. The table shows 130,000 to 150,000 clones, with around four fifths occurring only once. This sample stems from a study of blood T cell repertoires in COVID-19. About the study: From the United States, Italy and Spain came samples of acute and convalescent COVID-19. Sources were T cells, B-cell-depleted T cells, or PBMCs; the material itself was cDNA or gDNA.

Trimming cost V 7 bases and J 7 bases, with 15 bases left between them. The germline V gene encodes CDR1 SGHRS and CDR2 YFSETQ. The CDR3 loop spans 12 amino acids. Sequenced input: peripheral blood. This clonotype was sampled from a human donor in a cohort sampled during active COVID-19. The J gene is TRBJ2-7, the V gene TRBV5-1; D perhaps matches TRBD2 (6 bases). CDR3 sequence (DNA): TGCGCCAGCCGCGGCCCGGGGGAAGAGCAGTACTTC. Its protein product is CASRGPGEEQYF.